This TCR beta chain was profiled in a study of cytomegalovirus exposure and HLA in healthy donors (dated by TCRdb to about 2017). Study-level background: In an earlier analysis of some 610 of the donors, 250 to 350 Gb of sequence data and 95 million to 130 million unique TCR beta sequences from roughly 200 million T cells were reported. High-throughput TCR immunosequencing, statistical association of individual TCRs with disease status, and machine learning were combined to predict cytomegalovirus infection status. About five DR-DQ haplotypes were treated as single units for association and clustering because of strong linkage in the cohort. Besides the first cohort of roughly 700 subjects, a separate validation cohort made up of about 120 different subjects was used. Typing coverage varied by locus: about 620-640 donors for A, B, C, DRB1 and DQB1; more than 500 for DQA1; 600 to 610 for DPA1; roughly 450 for DPB1. HLA typing included class I and class II loci at four-digit resolution. Donor age, sex, ethnicity and CMV serostatus were compiled alongside the repertoire data. Every discovery cohort repertoire had been produced on one sequencing platform. Rather than using new phenotypic data, the later analysis identified candidate immune exposures from TCR beta sequences and from how often those sequences occurred across donors. In a later genetic analysis, genome-wide SNP genotypes for about three fifths of the roughly 670 donors were used, and that subset was treated as a discovery cohort. The T cell repertoires of several hundred subjects were profiled by immunosequencing and related to cytomegalovirus serostatus. The study was designed to test whether signatures of past pathogen exposure could be identified by cataloging public T cell receptors. Approximately 330 gigabases of sequencing data and approximately 92 million unique TCR sequences made up an early release that covered 500 to 650 HLA-typed donors. To study patterns of TCR occurrence, a later analysis re-analyzed previously published TCR beta repertoires from under 750 donors and added high-resolution HLA genotyping. Of the roughly 390 genotyped donors, approximately 83% fell in the genetic ancestry cluster associated with self-reported Caucasian donors. In an earlier analysis of 587 of the donors, high-throughput TCR beta sequencing was used to judge whether each TCR beta V gene segment behaved as functional or pseudogenic. Among some 400 genotyped donors of the cohort, an average of approximately 240,000 unique TCR beta nucleotide sequences was sequenced per donor, of which about 20% were non-productive.

For CDR1 and CDR2, the germline V gene (reference sequence) lists WNHNN and SYGVQD. The junction shows trimming of 8 bases on V and 3 bases on J, and the gene matches do not reach 16 bases of it. The CDR3 numbers 18 residues from cysteine through phenylalanine. Only CDR3 DNA is held: 54 bases, read in frame from base 1. The cohort consisted of some 670 healthy bone marrow donors. Cohort members were all nominally healthy when sampled, although unrecorded immune exposures were likely present. The donor was CMV seronegative and belonged to the group of 350 or so seronegative cohort members. A peripheral blood sample was provided by each donor, and peripheral blood mononuclear cells were used for TCR beta sequencing. The Qiagen DNeasy Blood Extraction Kit was used to extract genomic DNA from the blood cell samples. A remark on this clone: Its recognized antigen is unknown. No per-base quality is available; no much larger clone lies one base away.

Overall results and qualifications from the work: Because counts were too low, around 18 rarely observed V segments, including chromosome 9 orphons, were left out of the earlier analysis of a few hundred of the donors. Linkage disequilibrium might explain the correlated functional status among segregating V segments, but an unknown experimental factor could not be excluded. The study gave a list of 150 to 200 TCR beta chains associated with cytomegalovirus. An earlier analysis of around 540 of the donors showed that most TCR beta V segments appeared in productive rearrangements either about 90% or about 30% of the time, which broadly matched IMGT annotations. A later analysis associated 15,000 or so TCR beta sequences with specific HLA alleles at a false discovery rate of 0.05. According to a later analysis, TCR association rates differed among HLA loci, with DRB1 alleles showing the most associated TCRs and HLA-C alleles showing the fewest. For the cohort, immune exposure information was limited to CMV serostatus. A further reported finding was that TCR beta sequences accurately predicted the HLA-A and HLA-B alleles for most subjects in the first cohort. According to a later genetic analysis, donors in an Asian-associated ancestry cluster had fewer N-insertions in productive TCRs than the approximately 670-donor mean. In a later analysis, HLA-associated TCR beta chains showed more clonal expansion and lower generation probabilities than non-associated chains that were equally common. Some IMGT-functional V segments, including TRBV6-2 and TRBV6-3, could not be distinguished by the 87-base-pair reads and were therefore excluded. Sequencing depth was assumed to be roughly uniform across donors in the presence/absence analyses, though that assumption may not hold. Because some donors lacked HLA typing at each locus, the association tests relied only on the typed subset. The classifier was reported to diagnose cytomegalovirus status with high specificity and sensitivity in both the original and validation cohorts. V-gene and J-gene trimming of TCR beta chains was associated with a missense DCLRE1C variant in a later genetic analysis, and the association was replicated in an independent cohort. According to a later analysis, parvovirus B19, influenza, CMV and Epstein-Barr virus appeared linked to several top co-occurrence clusters. A few of the identified cytomegalovirus-associated TCR beta chains were confirmed in vitro to be specific for cytomegalovirus antigens. Assigning TCR associations to individual alleles was difficult when HLA alleles, especially DR and DQ, strongly co-occurred. The cohort was sequenced for TCR beta chains only, and without alpha or paired-chain data the features that could be detected were limited. According to the authors, the approach could potentially be generalized to other disease states and immunological phenotypes. In a later analysis, most CMV-associated TCR beta chains were found to appear HLA-restricted, with HLA associations seemingly driven largely by CMV exposure. Most TCR sequences were seen in very few donors, while some public TCRs were found in many individuals. A cluster of highly shared sequence variants was judged likely to represent a technical artifact of the sequencing pipeline.

Library prep was done by the immunoSEQ multiplex PCR assay. For the multiplex PCR, a mixture combining 60 forward primers for TCR Vbeta segments and 13 reverse primers for TCR Jbeta segments was used. The CDR3 region of rearranged TCR beta genes was amplified from genomic DNA by a multiplex PCR assay. On the Illumina HiSeq System, the amplified TCR beta libraries were sequenced as 87-base-pair reads. As for the original processing: In a later analysis, some 80 million unique TCR beta chains were counted across the roughly 610 repertoires, and around 10 million of these chains were shared by at least two donors. Raw reads were error-corrected and collapsed into unique sequences with a nearest-neighbor algorithm that merged closely related sequences to remove PCR and sequencing errors. To assign V, D and J gene segments, CDR3 sequences were aligned to IMGT reference sequences. Each retained sequence needed at least a six-nucleotide match to both a V gene segment and a J gene segment. A rearrangement counted as productive if the CDR3 had no stop codons and remained in frame with V and J, and every other rearrangement counted as non-productive. Following IMGT convention, CDR3 was defined as the stretch from the second conserved V-encoded cysteine up to the conserved J-encoded phenylalanine. The earlier analysis of about 610 of the donors excluded sequences that lacked an unambiguous match to a single V gene segment. In an earlier analysis of approximately 590 of the donors, V segments were called functional above 56.7% productive rearrangements and were called segregating when the between-donor standard deviation exceeded 5%. A statistical classification framework was built to diagnose cytomegalovirus status from the catalog of TCR beta chain sequences. A later analysis assigned V and J genes by comparing TCR nucleotide sequences with IMGT/GENE-DB human TR gene sequences. The TCRdist pipeline was used in a later analysis to assign CDR3 sequences and most-parsimonious VDJ recombination scenarios. A later analysis defined each TCR beta chain by its CDR3 amino acid sequence plus V-gene family, and excluded reads lacking a unique V-gene family. In a later analysis, 550 to 650 highly shared, low-generation-probability nucleotide sequences were removed to address suspected cross-contamination and a sequencing artifact. For each public chain, a later analysis derived a clonal expansion index from normalized ranks of inferred template counts within each repertoire. In a later analysis, generation probabilities were computed using a VDJ recombination model fitted to out-of-frame rearrangements, and the results were checked against IGoR. Hypergeometric tests were used in a later analysis to score TCR-TCR, TCR-HLA and TCR-CMV co-occurrence, with a repertoire-size bias correction applied to the TCR pairs. In a later analysis, false discovery rates were estimated by permuting HLA or CMV assignments 20 times. A later analysis grouped co-occurring TCRs with DBSCAN, adding TCRdist sequence similarity when clustering within HLA-allele-positive subsets. For co-occurrence clustering, repertoires with fewer than 30,000 or more than 120,000 public chains were excluded, along with four to six repertoires with anomalous nucleotide sharing. Imported from immuneACCESS, the table was reduced by TCRdb to in-frame sequences with V and J called. These copies leave out some clones; in studies compared against another copy, an unresolved V gene accounts for under half, and the cause of the remainder is not known. V and J calls plus clone size are reproduced from that table; the DNA served to infer D and trimming. This sample gives some 160,000 clones in total; around a tenth of them show up just once. The biggest ten clones account for about 2% of the sample.

This receptor was taken from a male donor in good health and CMV-seronegative. The receptor chain draws on TRBV10-1 and TRBJ2-1; TRBD2 matches 10 bases in the middle. Sequenced: PBMCs. Here is the DNA: TGCGCCAGCCCAGCCCTGGGACTAGCGATATTTTTCTACAATGAGCAGTTCTTC. Translated, it reads CASPALGLAIFFYNEQFF.